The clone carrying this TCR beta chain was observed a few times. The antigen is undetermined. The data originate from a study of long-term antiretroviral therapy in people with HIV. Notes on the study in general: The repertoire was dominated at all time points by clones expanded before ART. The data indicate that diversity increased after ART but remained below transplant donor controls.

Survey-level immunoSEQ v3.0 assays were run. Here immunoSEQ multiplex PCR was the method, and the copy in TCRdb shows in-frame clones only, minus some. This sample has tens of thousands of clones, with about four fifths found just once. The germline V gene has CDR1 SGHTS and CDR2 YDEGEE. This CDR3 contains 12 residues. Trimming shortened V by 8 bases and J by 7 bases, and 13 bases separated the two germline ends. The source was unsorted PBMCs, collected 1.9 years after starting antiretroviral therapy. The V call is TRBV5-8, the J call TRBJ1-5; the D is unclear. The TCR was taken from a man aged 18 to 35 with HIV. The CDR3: CASGELGQPQHF. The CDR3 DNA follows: TGTGCCAGTGGGGAATTGGGCCAGCCCCAGCATTTT.